Listed below are T cell receptor beta chains from one sample, sequenced in a study of cytomegalovirus exposure and HLA in healthy donors. TCRdb's table, derived via immunoSEQ multiplex PCR, lists solely in-frame clones and lacks some. The sample shows roughly 110,000 clones, more than 65% of them seen only once. Sequencing was performed on PBMCs. Receptors originate from a male donor in good health and CMV-seronegative. Both conserved end residues are part of each CDR3. Fields, in order: clone size, CDR3 length, D gene, J gene, V gene, CDR3 DNA, CDR3 protein. A D gene is named only where the DNA matches it firmly. Size is omitted from some rows. Given values are once, few, many or a class for expanded clones.

abundance: -
len: 16
d_gene: TRBD1
j_gene: TRBJ2-7
v_gene: TRBV5-1
CDR3nt: TGCGCCAGCAGCTTGGGTGCAGCAGGGGGCTCTCCCGAGCAGTACTTC
CDR3aa: CASSLGAAGGSPEQYF

abundance: -
len: 11
d_gene: -
j_gene: TRBJ1-1
v_gene: TRBV7-9
CDR3nt: TGTGCCAGCAGCAGCGGATGGATGGCTTTCTTT
CDR3aa: CASSSGWMAFF

abundance: -
len: 17
d_gene: TRBD2
j_gene: TRBJ2-1
v_gene: TRBV5-1
CDR3nt: TGCGCCAGCAGCTTGGCCGTGCTACAGACTAGCGGCAATGAGCAGTTCTTC
CDR3aa: CASSLAVLQTSGNEQFF

abundance: -
len: 12
d_gene: -
j_gene: TRBJ1-2
v_gene: TRBV28
CDR3nt: TGTGCCACCAATCAGGGAGGTATCGGCTACACCTTC
CDR3aa: CATNQGGIGYTF

abundance: -
len: 13
d_gene: -
j_gene: TRBJ2-7
v_gene: TRBV5-1
CDR3nt: TGCGCCAGCAGCTTGGGGGGCCAATACGAGCAGTACTTC
CDR3aa: CASSLGGQYEQYF

abundance: -
len: 18
d_gene: -
j_gene: TRBJ2-1
v_gene: TRBV11-2
CDR3nt: TGTGCCAGCACAAAAGGGGGTAACCCGGGATCCCACCGCAATGAGCAGTTCTTC
CDR3aa: CASTKGGNPGSHRNEQFF

abundance: -
len: 16
d_gene: TRBD2
j_gene: TRBJ2-7
v_gene: TRBV27
CDR3nt: TGTGCCAGCAGTCACGCCGGGACTAGCGGGCACTACGAGCAGTACTTC
CDR3aa: CASSHAGTSGHYEQYF

abundance: -
len: 15
d_gene: TRBD1
j_gene: TRBJ1-4
v_gene: TRBV6-6
CDR3nt: TGTGCCAGCAGTTACCCGAACAGGGGGGGTGAAAAACTGTTTTTT
CDR3aa: CASSYPNRGGEKLFF

abundance: -
len: 16
d_gene: TRBD2
j_gene: TRBJ2-2
v_gene: TRBV6-4
CDR3nt: TGTGCCAGCAGTGACTCGAGCGGGAGGGCCACCGGGGAGCTGTTTTTT
CDR3aa: CASSDSSGRATGELFF

abundance: -
len: 13
d_gene: -
j_gene: TRBJ1-2
v_gene: TRBV27
CDR3nt: TGTGCCAGCAGTTTAAGGGGGAACTATGGCTACACCTTC
CDR3aa: CASSLRGNYGYTF

abundance: few
len: 15
d_gene: TRBD1
j_gene: TRBJ1-2
v_gene: TRBV29-1
CDR3nt: TGCAGCGTTGATGGGGACAGGAGAGAGGGCTATGGCTACACCTTC
CDR3aa: CSVDGDRREGYGYTF